The 25 T cell receptor beta chains below all came from one sample that was sequenced in a study of blood T cells in healthy people across ages. Together with a sample-barcoded 5' primer, a J-beta primer mix was included in a second PCR lasting roughly 7 to 11 cycles. TCRdb re-derived calls from the 5' RACE reads in MiXCR, one entry per CDR3 protein. The sample has roughly 1,000,000 distinct CDR3 sequences; 20% to 25% are singletons. The sample was also reused in another study, on T cells of mothers and their children.

The sequencing input was blood. These receptors were collected from a girl aged 2-15 years in good health.

In this sample, this clonotype turned up a few times. Compared with germline, one end of the junction differs, possibly owing to a read error. The V call is TRBV5-6, the J call TRBJ2-7; D ambiguous. From germline, CDR1 is SGHDT and CDR2 YYEEEE. CDR3 size: 14 residues. Here the CDR3 reads CASSLGEISNEQYF. The CDR3 nucleotides are TGTGCCAGCAGCTTGGGGGAAATCTCCAACGAGCAGTACTTC.

The V and J genes are TRBV10-2 and TRBJ2-7; D unclear. V was clipped by 0 bases and J by 1 base, with 10 bases between them. Germline CDR1 and CDR2: WSHSY and SAAADI. The CDR3 totals 15 residues. CDR3 in amino acids: CASSESIWGSYEQYF. CDR3 sequence (DNA): TGCGCCAGCAGTGAGTCGATCTGGGGATCCTACGAGCAGTACTTC.

The rearrangement uses TRBV12-3 or TRBV12-4 and TRBJ1-6; 8 bases fit TRBD1. This CDR3 region has 14 residues. V lost 3 bases to trimming and J lost 14 bases; unmatched junction nucleotides: 9. In DNA, the CDR3 is TGTGCCAGCAGTTTGGGACAGGACCGTTCGTCCCTCCACTTT. Protein sequence: CASSLGQDRSSLHF.

The gene calls are TRBV4-3 and TRBJ2-5, with D perhaps being TRBD1 or TRBD2 (5 bases each). Between the trimmed V and J ends, which lost 0 bases and 0 bases, there was a span of 17 bases. The CDR3 has 18 residues. The germline V gene has CDR1 LGHNA and CDR2 YSLEER. The DNA of the CDR3 is TGCGCCAGCAGCCAAGACCCGGTTGGGGGTCACTACCAAGAGACCCAGTACTTC. Protein: CASSQDPVGGHYQETQYF.

The gene calls are TRBV5-1 and TRBJ2-1, with 15 nucleotides matching TRBD2. This CDR3 is 18 amino acids long. The V segment lost 4 bases and the J segment 5 bases; nucleotides outside the gene matches: 10. CDR1 is SGHRS, CDR2 YFSETQ, per germline. CDR3 protein: CASSRTSGRARENNEQFF. As DNA, the CDR3 is TGCGCCAGCAGCCGGACTAGCGGGAGGGCAAGGGAGAACAATGAGCAGTTCTTC.

This sequence joins TRBV18 and TRBJ2-2; 10 positions agree with TRBD2. Germline V gene sequence: CDR1 KGHSH, CDR2 LQKENI. The CDR3 loop spans 16 amino acids. Trimming cost V 3 bases and J 1 base; bases outside gene matches: 2. The CDR3 here is CASSPRTSGNTGELFF. The CDR3 bases are TGTGCCAGCTCACCCCGGACTAGCGGGAACACCGGGGAGCTGTTTTTT.

This clonotype appeared a few times. The chain couples TRBV9 to TRBJ1-1, with 7 bases lining up with TRBD1. Germline V gene lookup returns CDR1 SGDLS and CDR2 YYNGEE. The CDR3 loop spans 14 amino acids. Unmatched junction bases numbered 4, after V lost 0 bases and J lost 5 bases. This chain's CDR3 is CASSVGQGRTEAFF. The CDR3 region has the DNA TGTGCCAGCAGCGTAGGACAGGGAAGGACTGAAGCTTTCTTT.

The V call is TRBV9, the J call TRBJ2-3; unclear D gene. Germline loops: CDR1 SGDLS, CDR2 YYNGEE. Trimming took 4 bases from V and 4 from J, leaving 13 bases between them. This CDR3 region has 14 residues. CDR3 region: CASSLDLLADTQYF. CDR3 in DNA: TGTGCCAGCAGCCTCGACCTCCTAGCAGATACGCAGTATTTT.

The rearrangement uses TRBV20-1 and TRBJ2-5; D ambiguous. The CDR3 spans 15 residues. V was pared by 0 bases and J by 2 bases, with 13 bases between. Germline assignment: CDR1 DFQATT and CDR2 SNEGSKA (reference sequence). CDR3 bases: TGCAGTGCTAGAGATCCAGCGAGAGAGCAAGAGACCCAGTACTTC. Its protein product is CSARDPAREQETQYF.

This clonotype was counted a few times. The chain uses TRBV14 and TRBJ2-5; 7 bases agree with TRBD2. The V segment lost 4 bases and the J segment 5 bases; nucleotides outside the gene matches: 7. Per the germline V gene, CDR1 is SGHDN and CDR2 is FVKESK. This CDR3 comprises 14 residues. Here the CDR3 reads CASSRTSPRETQYF. The CDR3 nucleotides read TGTGCCAGCAGCCGGACTAGTCCCCGGGAGACCCAGTACTTC.

Worth noting for this clonotype: One end of the junction is discordant with germline, which a read error may explain. The chain has TRBV28 and TRBJ2-5; 10 bases align to TRBD1. The better agreement between TRBJ2-7 and the DNA end casts doubt on the J call. The CDR3 length is 16 residues. The V gene's germline CDR1 is MDHEN and CDR2 SYDVKM. The CDR3 coding sequence is TGCGCCAGCAGTTCAGCCGGGACAGGGGTTATCAACGAGCAGTACTTC. Its translation is CASSSAGTGVINEQYF.

This clonotype was found a few times. The chain is built from TRBV20-1 and TRBJ2-1; D unclear. Germline CDR1 and CDR2: DFQATT and SNEGSKA (reference sequence). The CDR3 totals 12 residues. V lost 1 base and J lost 4, with 5 bases in between. The CDR3 region is CSARGQYNEQFF. The CDR3 DNA reads as TGCAGTGCTAGAGGACAATACAATGAGCAGTTCTTC.

The chain links TRBV7-2 to TRBJ1-3, with D unresolved. Germline V CDR1 and CDR2: SGHTA, FQGNSA. The CDR3 length is 15 residues. V shed 5 bases and J shed 0 bases, with 11 bases lying between them. This chain's CDR3 is CASSADTTSGNTIYF. The CDR3 DNA sequence: TGTGCCAGCAGCGCAGACACGACCTCTGGAAACACCATATATTTT.

The CDR3 loop is CASGSSGLSSYEQYF. The CDR3 DNA reads as TGTGCCAGCGGATCTAGCGGATTATCCTCCTACGAGCAGTACTTC. The rearrangement uses TRBV2 and TRBJ2-7; the match to TRBD2 covers 7 bases. There are 15 residues in the CDR3. Germline assignment: CDR1 SNHLY and CDR2 FYNNEI. The trim removed 8 bases at V and 0 bases at J, leaving 10 bases unmatched.

V usage is TRBV20-1 and J usage is TRBJ1-1, with D unclear. This CDR3 is 14 amino acids long. V was trimmed by 2 bases and J by 1 base, leaving 11 bases between them. Germline V lookup: CDR1 DFQATT, CDR2 SNEGSKA (reference sequence). This CDR3 reads CSARRQNSNTEAFF. The CDR3 nucleotides read TGCAGTGCTAGAAGGCAGAACTCGAACACTGAAGCTTTCTTT.

This clonotype has only a few counts. J is TRBJ2-3 and V is TRBV5-1; D might be TRBD2 (5 bases). Germline CDR1 is SGHRS and CDR2 is YFSETQ. Trimming removed 8 bases from V and 6 bases from J, with 16 bases in between. The CDR3 is made up of 13 amino acids. This CDR3 reads CASSQNGMDTQYF. The CDR3 nucleotides read TGCGCCAGTAGCCAAAACGGGATGGATACGCAGTATTTT.

The genes are TRBV3-1 and TRBJ1-2; D perhaps matches TRBD1 (5 bases). V lost 3 bases, J lost 2 bases, and 7 bases lay in between. CDR1 and CDR2 from the germline V gene are LGHDT and YNNKEL (reference sequence). The CDR3 is 13 amino acids. The CDR3 nucleotides are TGTGCCAGCAGCCATGGGGGGAACTATGGCTACACCTTC. Protein sequence: CASSHGGNYGYTF.

Remarks on this clonotype: The DNA is omitted, as the CDR3 cannot be located on it reliably, and the CDR3 follows TCRdb's listing. This chain links TRBV4-3 with TRBJ2-1. Germline CDR1 is LGHNA and CDR2 is YSLEER. The CDR3 extends over 16 residues, inclusive of both ends. CDR3: CASSQDLSTSGNEQFF.

This chain links TRBV6-1 with TRBJ1-2; maybe TRBD1 (5 bases). CDR3 length: 14 amino acids. Looked up from germline, CDR1 is MNHNS and CDR2 is SASEGT. V was pared by 0 bases and J by 4 bases, with 9 bases between. The CDR3 bases are TGTGCCAGCAGTGAAGCAGGGGCGAGCTATGGCTACACCTTC. Translating gives CASSEAGASYGYTF.

This clonotype was counted a few times. V usage is TRBV29-1 and J usage is TRBJ1-4; 8 nucleotides match TRBD1. Germline V lookup: CDR1 SQVTM, CDR2 ANQGSEA. This CDR3 has 12 amino acids. The CDR3 region is CSAGQVNEKLFF. CDR3 nucleotides: TGCAGTGCGGGACAGGTTAATGAAAAACTGTTTTTT.

This clonotype was seen only a few times. The chain has TRBV4-1 and TRBJ1-1; D is unclear. With 0 bases removed from V and 1 base from J, the gap between germline ends came to 3 bases. The germline gives CDR1 MGHRA, CDR2 YSYEKL. This CDR3 has 13 amino acids. Here the CDR3 reads CASSQDENTEAFF. The CDR3 nucleotides read TGCGCCAGCAGCCAAGATGAGAACACTGAAGCTTTCTTT.

This chain uses TRBV5-5 with TRBJ2-2; TRBD1 aligns across 9 bases. CDR1 is SGHKS and CDR2 is YYEKEE in the germline V gene (reference sequence). This CDR3 is 19 amino acids long. V lost 4 bases, J lost 1 base, and 14 bases stayed unmatched. CDR3 sequence: CASSRRDRDSPWNTGELFF. As DNA, the CDR3 is TGTGCCAGCAGCCGCCGGGACAGGGATTCGCCGTGGAACACCGGGGAGCTGTTTTTT.

This clonotype has more than one count but fewer than ten. The V gene is TRBV10-3, the J gene TRBJ2-4; possible D gene TRBD1, 6 bases. The V gene's germline CDR1 is ENHRY and CDR2 SYGVKD. V was trimmed by 2 bases and J by 1 base, leaving 12 bases between them. The CDR3 sequence is 16 residues long. Here the CDR3 reads CAISEAQGSAKNIQYF. CDR3 in DNA: TGTGCCATCAGTGAGGCCCAGGGGAGCGCCAAAAACATTCAGTACTTC.

The chain combines TRBV10-3 with TRBJ2-3; no firm D call. The CDR3 runs to 12 residues. V lost 8 bases and J lost 3, with 9 bases in between. Looked up from germline, CDR1 is ENHRY and CDR2 is SYGVKD. The CDR3 spells CAILDLTDTQYF. The CDR3 region has the DNA TGTGCCATCCTAGACTTGACAGATACGCAGTATTTT.

V and J are TRBV28 and TRBJ2-4; unclear D gene. The V gene's germline CDR1 is MDHEN and CDR2 SYDVKM. V lost 6 bases and J 0 bases, leaving 12 bases between the germline ends. This CDR3 has 15 amino acids. The CDR3 spells CASSPGNLAKNIQYF. CDR3 nucleotides: TGTGCCAGCAGCCCTGGAAATCTAGCCAAAAACATTCAGTACTTC.